The rows below give T cell receptor beta chains drawn from one sample of a study of graft-versus-host responses after intestinal transplantation. The repertoire was sequenced with immunoSEQ multiplex PCR; TCRdb's copy has only in-frame clones and lacks some. Of about 19,000 clones listed, approximately 92% are singletons. Sequences were derived from PBMCs, sampled 350 to 400 days after transplant. These receptors all come from a human patient who received an intestinal transplant, so some T cells may come from the graft donor. Each CDR3 is given with its conserved first and last residue. Each record gives: J gene, V gene, clone size, D gene, CDR3 DNA, CDR3 protein. The D gene is left open where the match is weak. For some rows the clone size is stated as once, few or many, or as a class when expanded; others skip it.

TRBJ2-1 TRBV6-5 . . TGTGCCAGCAGGGGGACGGGCTCCTACAATGAGCAGTTCTTC CASRGTGSYNEQFF
TRBJ2-3 TRBV6-4 . TRBD2 TGTGCCAGCAGTGGACTAGCAGGTGGCACAGATACGCAGTATTTT CASSGLAGGTDTQYF
TRBJ2-7 TRBV5-1 . TRBD1 TGCGCCAGCAGCCAAACAGGGGGCTCCTACGAGCAGTACTTC CASSQTGGSYEQYF
TRBJ1-4 TRBV27 . . TGTGCCAGCAGGACAGGCCGTAATGAAAAACTGTTTTTT CASRTGRNEKLFF
TRBJ1-1 TRBV6-1 once . TGTGCCAGCAGTGAATGGGGACAATCTGAAGCTTTCTTT CASSEWGQSEAFF
TRBJ2-7 TRBV11-2 . . TGTGCCAGCAGCTTAGCCCCGACAAGCCCCTACGAGCAGTACTTC CASSLAPTSPYEQYF
TRBJ2-1 TRBV5-6 . . TGTGCCAGCAGGATGAGGGGTGACTCCTACAATGAGCAGTTCTTC CASRMRGDSYNEQFF
TRBJ2-3 TRBV25-1 . TRBD2 TGTGCCAGCAGTGAATCGTTAGCGGGAGGAGATACGCAGTATTTT CASSESLAGGDTQYF
TRBJ2-2 TRBV7-2 . . TGTGCCAGCAGCTTAGATTGGGGAAACGGGGAGCTGTTTTTT CASSLDWGNGELFF
TRBJ1-5 TRBV6-1 . . TGTGCCAGCAGCTCCTGGGGTGATCAGCCCCAGCATTTT CASSSWGDQPQHF
TRBJ2-3 TRBV2 . . TGTGCCAGCAGATTCCAGGGCCAGCTTAGCACAGATACGCAGTATTTT CASRFQGQLSTDTQYF
TRBJ2-3 TRBV7-3 . TRBD2 TGTGCCAGCAGCCCCGGGACTAGCGGAGATACGCAGTATTTT CASSPGTSGDTQYF
TRBJ2-1 TRBV27 . TRBD2 TGTGCCAGCAGTCGCCTGTGGACTAGCGGGGGGGCCGACTTTTACAATGAGCAGTTCTTC CASSRLWTSGGADFYNEQFF
TRBJ2-2 TRBV2 . . TGTGCCAGCGGGGATTCTTCCAGGGAGTCCGGGGAGCTGTTTTTT CASGDSSRESGELFF
TRBJ2-5 TRBV20-1 . . TGCAGTGCTACCCAAGAGACCCAGTACTTC CSATQETQYF
TRBJ2-1 TRBV6-4 . TRBD2 TGTGCCAGCAAGTATCCGGGGGGTGAGGTTTGTGAGCAGTTCTTC CASKYPGGEVCEQFF
TRBJ2-3 TRBV14 . . TGTGCCAGCAGCCAAGAAAGAGGTGGTAGCCGACGCACAGATACGCAGTATTTT CASSQERGGSRRTDTQYF
TRBJ1-3 TRBV28 . . TGTGCCAGCACCAGGACCTCTGGAAACACCATATATTTT CASTRTSGNTIYF
TRBJ2-7 TRBV6-1 . TRBD2 TGTGCCAGCAGTACCCTAGCGGGAGGGCCGGAGGAGCAGTACTTC CASSTLAGGPEEQYF
TRBJ1-1 TRBV11-3 once . TGTGCCAGCAGCTCGGACGGGCCTCGGTCAGAAGCTTTCTTT CASSSDGPRSEAFF
TRBJ2-2 TRBV5-1 . . TGCGCCAGCAGCTTGGAAGGGATCACCGGGGAGCTGTTTTTT CASSLEGITGELFF
TRBJ2-7 TRBV4-1 . TRBD1 TGCGCCAGCAGCCAAGCGGGACAGGGGGCCTGGGAGCAGTACTTC CASSQAGQGAWEQYF
TRBJ2-1 TRBV7-8 . . TGTGCCAGCAGCTTATCCGGGACGACCAGCCTCAATGAGCAGTTCTTC CASSLSGTTSLNEQFF
TRBJ2-3 TRBV6-4 once TRBD2 TGTGCCAGCAAGACTAGCGGGAGCACAGATACGCAGTATTTT CASKTSGSTDTQYF
TRBJ2-2 TRBV14 . TRBD2 TGTGCCAGCAGCCACTTGACGGGACTAGCGGGTACCGGGGAGCTGTTTTTT CASSHLTGLAGTGELFF
TRBJ2-6 TRBV5-6 . TRBD1 TGTGCCAGCAGCTTCCGACAGGGTTTCTCTGGGGCCAACGTCCTGACTTTC CASSFRQGFSGANVLTF
TRBJ2-3 TRBV28 . . TGTGCCACATTATACAGGAAAATCTCCACAGATACGCAGTATTTT CATLYRKISTDTQYF
TRBJ1-5 TRBV18 . . TGTGCCAGCTCACCAGACAGGACCGATCAGCCCCAGCATTTT CASSPDRTDQPQHF
TRBJ2-2 TRBV28 once . TGTGCCAGCAGTTTGCCAGGGGAGGACACCGGGGAGCTGTTTTTT CASSLPGEDTGELFF
TRBJ2-7 TRBV15 . . TGTGCCACCAGCAGAGAGACAGCTAGCGTCCACCCATACGAGCAGTACTTC CATSRETASVHPYEQYF
TRBJ2-2 TRBV2 . . TGTGCCAGCAGTGGACGGAGTTTGGCAGCGTTGCTCACCGGGGAGCTGTTTTTT CASSGRSLAALLTGELFF
TRBJ2-7 TRBV6-6 . . TGTGCCAGCAGTTACTCTCGTTCCGAGCAGTACTTC CASSYSRSEQYF
TRBJ2-3 TRBV6-4 . TRBD2 TGTGCCAGCAGTGACTCAGCGGGAGGGCCAGATACGCAGTATTTT CASSDSAGGPDTQYF
TRBJ1-2 TRBV6-6 . . TGTGCCAGCAGTTACTCATTGTGGTCTGGCTACACCTTC CASSYSLWSGYTF
TRBJ2-3 TRBV9 . . TGTGCCAGCAGCGTAGTGTGGGGTGGCACAGATACGCAGTATTTT CASSVVWGGTDTQYF
TRBJ2-3 TRBV5-1 . . TGCGCCAGCAGCTTGGAGCGGCAAAGCACAGATACGCAGTATTTT CASSLERQSTDTQYF
TRBJ2-7 TRBV30 . . TGTGCCTGGAGTGTAATCAGGGTAAACGAGCAGTACTTC CAWSVIRVNEQYF
TRBJ2-2 TRBV5-6 . TRBD2 TGTGCCAGTACGGAGAGCGGGAGATCCGGGGAGCTGTTTTTT CASTESGRSGELFF
TRBJ2-3 TRBV7-9 . TRBD2 TGTGCCAGCAGCTTACCCCCTAGCGGGAGTCGCACAGATACGCAGTATTTT CASSLPPSGSRTDTQYF
TRBJ1-4 TRBV30 . . TGTGCCTGGAGTGTCGGTAAAGACAGTCTCACTGAAAAACTGTTTTTT CAWSVGKDSLTEKLFF
TRBJ1-1 TRBV5-5 . . TGTGCCAGCAGCCCCCCCCGAGAGGTCCCTGAAGCTTTCTTT CASSPPREVPEAFF
TRBJ2-1 TRBV2 few . TGTGCCAGCACGGTTCTAGCCTACAATGAGCAGTTCTTC CASTVLAYNEQFF
TRBJ2-1 TRBV6-5 . TRBD1 TGTGCCAGCAGTTACTCGAAGACAGGGGCCTACAATGAGCAGTTCTTC CASSYSKTGAYNEQFF
TRBJ2-2 TRBV2 once . TGTGCCAGCAGTGGATCGACTAGGGAGCTGTTTTTT CASSGSTRELFF
TRBJ2-3 TRBV9 . TRBD2 TGTGCCAGCAGCTTACGCGAAGGACTAGCGACTAGCACAGATACGCAGTATTTT CASSLREGLATSTDTQYF
TRBJ2-3 TRBV7-9 . . TGTGCCAGCAGTTTTAGCGGCCCGGGCACAGATACGCAGTATTTT CASSFSGPGTDTQYF
TRBJ1-5 TRBV7-3 . TRBD1 TGTGCCAGCAGCCCCTCCAGGGGGCAATCCCACCGTCATCAGCCCCAGCATTTT CASSPSRGQSHRHQPQHF
TRBJ2-1 TRBV6-5 . TRBD2 TGTGCCAGTAAAGGGGCGGGAGAGGGCTACAATGAGCAGTTCTTC CASKGAGEGYNEQFF
TRBJ2-7 TRBV28 . TRBD2 TGTGCCAGCAGTTTCTCCTCCATAGCGGGAGGGCCATCCTACGAGCAGTACTTC CASSFSSIAGGPSYEQYF
TRBJ2-7 TRBV6-6 . . TGTGCCAGCAGCCCCGGGACTCTCCGCTCCTACGAGCAGTACTTC CASSPGTLRSYEQYF
TRBJ1-6 TRBV6-6 . . TGTGCCAGCAGTCGACAGTATAATTCACCCCTCCACTTT CASSRQYNSPLHF
TRBJ1-2 TRBV29-1 . . TGCAGCGTTGGGGGAGCTAACTATGGCTACACCTTC CSVGGANYGYTF
TRBJ2-7 TRBV14 . . TGTGCCAGCAGCCAAGTGGTGGGTTTCTCCTACGAGCAGTACTTC CASSQVVGFSYEQYF